This T cell receptor (beta chain) appears in the sequencing data of a study of ipilimumab plus nivolumab after autologous stem cell transplantation. Overall study: The DLBCL group included primary refractory and relapsed cases. Broader study findings: The authors say TCR, Treg and microbiome findings warrant further study.

Patients got ipilimumab 1 mg/kg beginning 14 to 28 days post-transplant. Through week 26, nivolumab 3 mg/kg IV was given weeks 1, 4, 7, 10, then biweekly. TCRdb keeps only in-frame clones here, not all; method: immunoSEQ multiplex PCR. The table includes fewer than 95,000 clones, about 83% detected once. The sample holds one count of this clone. Its antigen is still unknown. With 6 bases clipped from V and 1 base from J, the junction kept 9 bases outside the gene matches. Germline lookup yields CDR1 MNHNY and CDR2 SVGAGI (reference sequence). The CDR3 is 16 residues long. The origin of this receptor is a male donor with diffuse large B-cell lymphoma. The rearrangement uses TRBV6-6 and TRBJ2-5; 9 nucleotides line up with TRBD1. The sample in question was PBMCs, obtained in a trial of ipilimumab plus nivolumab as post-transplant consolidation. CDR3 residues: CASRQRQGGIQETQYF. DNA for the CDR3: TGTGCCAGCAGACAACGACAGGGGGGGATCCAAGAGACCCAGTACTTC.